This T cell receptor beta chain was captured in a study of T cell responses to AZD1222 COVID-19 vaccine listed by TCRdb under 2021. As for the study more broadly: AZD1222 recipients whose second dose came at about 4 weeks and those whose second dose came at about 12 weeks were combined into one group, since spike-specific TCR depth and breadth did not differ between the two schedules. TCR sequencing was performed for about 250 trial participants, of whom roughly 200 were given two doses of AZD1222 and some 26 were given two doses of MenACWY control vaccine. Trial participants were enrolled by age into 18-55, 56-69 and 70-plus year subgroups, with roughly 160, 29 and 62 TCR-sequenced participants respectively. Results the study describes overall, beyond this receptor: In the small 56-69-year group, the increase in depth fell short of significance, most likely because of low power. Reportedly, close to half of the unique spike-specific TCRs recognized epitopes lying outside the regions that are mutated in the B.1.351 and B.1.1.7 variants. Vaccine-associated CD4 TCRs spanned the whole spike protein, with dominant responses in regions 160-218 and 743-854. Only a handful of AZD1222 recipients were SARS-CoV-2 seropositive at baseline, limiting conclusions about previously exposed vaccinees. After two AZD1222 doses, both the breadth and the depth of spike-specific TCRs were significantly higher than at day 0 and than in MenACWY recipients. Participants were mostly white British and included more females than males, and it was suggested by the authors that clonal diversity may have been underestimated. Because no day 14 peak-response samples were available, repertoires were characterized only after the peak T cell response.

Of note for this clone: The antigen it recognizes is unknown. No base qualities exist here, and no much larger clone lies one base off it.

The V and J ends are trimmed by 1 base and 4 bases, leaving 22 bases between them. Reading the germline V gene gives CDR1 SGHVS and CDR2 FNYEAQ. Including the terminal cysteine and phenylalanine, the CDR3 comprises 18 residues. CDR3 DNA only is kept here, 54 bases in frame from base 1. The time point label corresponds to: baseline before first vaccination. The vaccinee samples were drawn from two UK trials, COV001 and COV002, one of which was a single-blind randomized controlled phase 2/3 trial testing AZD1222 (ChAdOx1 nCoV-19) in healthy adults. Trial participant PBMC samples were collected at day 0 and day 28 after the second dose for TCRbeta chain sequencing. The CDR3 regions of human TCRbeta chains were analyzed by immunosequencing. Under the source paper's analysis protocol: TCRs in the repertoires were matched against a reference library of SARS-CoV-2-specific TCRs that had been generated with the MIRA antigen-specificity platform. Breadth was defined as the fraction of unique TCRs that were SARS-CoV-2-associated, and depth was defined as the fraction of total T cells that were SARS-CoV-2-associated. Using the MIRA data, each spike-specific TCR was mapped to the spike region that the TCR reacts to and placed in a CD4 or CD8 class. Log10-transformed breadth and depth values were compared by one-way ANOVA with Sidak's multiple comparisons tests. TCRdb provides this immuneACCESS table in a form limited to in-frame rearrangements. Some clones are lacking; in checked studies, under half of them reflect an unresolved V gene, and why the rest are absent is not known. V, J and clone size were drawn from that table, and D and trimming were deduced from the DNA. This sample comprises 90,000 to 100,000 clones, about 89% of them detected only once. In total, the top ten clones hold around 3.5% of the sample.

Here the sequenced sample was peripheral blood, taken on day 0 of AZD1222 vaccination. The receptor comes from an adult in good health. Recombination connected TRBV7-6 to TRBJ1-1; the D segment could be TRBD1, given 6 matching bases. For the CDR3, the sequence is CASSLGPWAGATGTEAFF. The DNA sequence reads TGTGCCAGCAGCTTAGGGCCTTGGGCGGGGGCCACGGGCACTGAAGCTTTCTTT.